The 32 T cell receptor beta chains listed next were all sequenced from one sample in a study of blood T cell repertoires in COVID-19. Clones were read by immunoSEQ multiplex PCR, and TCRdb kept only the in-frame ones, dropping some. This table holds more than 200,000 clones, about 87% found once. The sequencing input was peripheral blood. All receptors come from a man aged 25 to 40 with COVID-19, enrolled during active disease.

The gene calls are TRBV5-4 and TRBJ1-1; 9 nucleotides match TRBD1. The CDR3 has 17 amino acids. The J segment lost 1 base and the V segment lost 0 bases, leaving 7 bases of the junction unmatched. CDR1 is SGHNT, CDR2 YYREEE, per germline (reference sequence). The CDR3 DNA sequence: TGTGCCAGCAGCTTGGTCCGGGGGACAGGGCCGAACACTGAAGCTTTCTTT. It codes for CASSLVRGTGPNTEAFF.

This clone was counted between two and nine times. The V and J genes are TRBV10-1 and TRBJ1-2; a weak D match, TRBD1 (6 bases). Germline CDR1 reads WNHNN; CDR2 reads SYGVQD (reference sequence). CDR3 length: 17 amino acids. Trimming shortened V by 10 bases and J by 1 base, and 25 bases separated the two germline ends. The CDR3 sequence: CAKKYVSSGVGNYGYTF. CDR3 DNA sequence: TGCGCCAAAAAATACGTATCATCAGGGGTCGGTAACTATGGCTACACCTTC.

This clone was observed once. This chain joins TRBV19 and TRBJ2-1, with 9 bases identical to TRBD1. Unmatched junction bases numbered 11, after V lost 3 bases and J lost 11 bases. The CDR3 length is 15 residues. Germline V lookup: CDR1 LNHDA, CDR2 SQIVND (reference sequence). The CDR3 DNA is TGTGCCAGTAGTATCACCGGGACAGGGTTCTATCAGCAGTTCTTC. Translation gives CASSITGTGFYQQFF.

The chain is built from TRBV7-8 and TRBJ2-7; 9 bases agree with TRBD1. V was clipped by 5 bases and J by 2 bases; unmatched bases: 7. The CDR3 length is 15 residues. The germline V gene has CDR1 SGHVS and CDR2 FQNEAQ. The DNA for the CDR3 is TGTGCCAGCAGCCCGAGACAGGGGGTAACCTACGAGCAGTACTTC. Residues: CASSPRQGVTYEQYF.

V and J are TRBV27 and TRBJ2-1, with D uncertain. V lost 5 bases and J lost 4, with 12 bases in between. The length of the CDR3 is 14 residues. Per germline, CDR1 MNHEY and CDR2 SMNVEV (reference sequence). As DNA, the CDR3 is TGTGCCAGCAGTGCGCTACAGCCTTACAATGAGCAGTTCTTC. This codes for CASSALQPYNEQFF.

The rearrangement uses TRBV7-8 and TRBJ1-5, with 10 bases fitting TRBD1. CDR1 is SGHVS and CDR2 is FQNEAQ in the germline V gene. The V and J ends lost 5 bases and 6 bases, in that order; junction bases with no gene match: 4. This CDR3 contains 14 residues. CDR3 in DNA: TGTGCCAGCAGCCGGGACAGGGGACTTCAGCCCCAGCATTTT. Its translation: CASSRDRGLQPQHF.

This clone was counted between two and nine times. The identical CDR3 is also encoded by other nucleotide sequences in the sample. The chain uses TRBV30 and TRBJ1-2, with D maybe TRBD1 (5 bases). This CDR3 comprises 13 residues. The germline V gene encodes CDR1 GTSNPN and CDR2 SVGIG (reference sequence). The V and J ends lost 2 bases and 3 bases respectively, with 10 bases between them. CDR3 sequence (DNA): TGTGCCTGGAGTAGAGGGGAGGACTATGGCTACACCTTC. This gives the protein CAWSRGEDYGYTF.

V gene TRBV5-1 combines with J gene TRBJ2-1; 11 bases are a match to TRBD2. CDR3 length equals 16 residues. Germline trimming cut 0 bases from V and 2 bases from J; bases unmatched to any gene: 1. Germline CDR1 SGHRS, CDR2 YFSETQ. CDR3 nucleotides: TGCGCCAGCAGCTTGGGACTAGCGGGGCCCTACAATGAGCAGTTCTTC. Translated: CASSLGLAGPYNEQFF.

This clone was picked up one time. The CDR3 loop is CASSFRQGAGEQYF. CDR3 coding DNA: TGTGCCAGCAGCTTTAGACAGGGGGCGGGCGAGCAGTACTTC. The gene calls are TRBV5-4 and TRBJ2-7, with 10 bases lining up with TRBD1. With V trimmed by 2 bases and J by 6 bases, 5 bases remained unmatched. Germline CDR1 SGHNT, CDR2 YYREEE (reference sequence). There are 14 residues in the CDR3.

The CDR3 protein is CASRRTGTSGNTIYF. For the CDR3, the DNA is TGTGCCAGCAGAAGGACAGGGACCTCTGGAAACACCATATATTTT. The V gene is TRBV28, the J gene TRBJ1-3; TRBD1 aligns across 8 bases. With 6 bases clipped from V and 0 bases from J, the junction kept 4 bases outside the gene matches. CDR1 MDHEN and CDR2 SYDVKM come from the germline V gene. The CDR3 sequence is 15 residues long.

The chain uses TRBV6-1 and TRBJ1-2, with no clear D. The V and J ends lost 4 bases and 0 bases respectively, with 15 bases between them. CDR3 size: 16 residues. Germline V CDR1 and CDR2: MNHNS, SASEGT. CDR3 residues: CASSALHLIPNYGYTF. The CDR3 DNA is TGTGCCAGCAGTGCCCTCCACTTAATCCCTAACTATGGCTACACCTTC.

The rearrangement links TRBV4-2 to TRBJ1-4; tentative D call: TRBD1 (6 bases). V was pared by 1 base and J by 7 bases, with 16 bases between. Germline V gene data show CDR1 as LGHNA and CDR2 as YNFKEQ. The CDR3 is 16 residues long. CDR3 loop: CASSQAAQGGSEKLFF. CDR3 DNA: TGTGCCAGCAGCCAAGCGGCACAGGGTGGGAGTGAAAAACTGTTTTTT.

This clone occurred once. The genes are TRBV10-3 and TRBJ2-7; 10 bases agree with TRBD1. CDR1 and CDR2 from the germline V gene are ENHRY and SYGVKD. The CDR3 runs 14 residues. Losses at the gene ends were 6 bases for V and 5 bases for J; bases not matched to a gene: 7. The CDR3 is CAIRSPGQGHEQYF. For the CDR3, the DNA is TGTGCCATCAGGAGTCCGGGACAGGGGCACGAGCAGTACTTC.

CDR3 nucleotide sequence: TGTGCCAGCAGTTCGGTTGCAACTAATGAAAAACTGTTTTTT. As protein: CASSSVATNEKLFF. V gene TRBV6-5 combines with J gene TRBJ1-4; D gene unclear. CDR1 is MNHEY, CDR2 SVGAGI, per germline. The CDR3 has 14 amino acids. The V and J ends lost 4 bases and 0 bases respectively, with 6 bases between them.

This chain links TRBV7-8 with TRBJ1-5; a weak D match, TRBD1 (5 bases). Germline loops: CDR1 SGHVS, CDR2 FQNEAQ. V lost 2 bases, J lost 5 bases, and 7 bases lay in between. The CDR3 spans 13 residues. This CDR3 reads CASSLKGDQPQHF. CDR3 bases: TGTGCCAGCAGCTTAAAAGGGGATCAGCCCCAGCATTTT. The full variable domain, completed using reference TRBV7-8 and TRBJ1-5, is GAGVSQSPRYKVAKRGQDVALRCDPISGHVSLFWYQQALGQGPEFLTYFQNEAQLDKSGLPSDRFFAERPEGSVSTLKIQRTQQEDSAVYLCASSLKGDQPQHFGDGTRLSIL.

The chain combines TRBV5-1 with TRBJ1-1; TRBD1 might be the D (6 bases). Deletions cut 4 bases from V and 1 base from J, with 11 bases between. Germline loops: CDR1 SGHRS, CDR2 YFSETQ. The CDR3 has 14 residues. CDR3 sequence (DNA): TGCGCCAGCAGCGTCCTACAGGGGAACACTGAAGCTTTCTTT. Encoded protein: CASSVLQGNTEAFF.

Regarding this clone: One end of the junction fails to match germline, which may point to a read error. The chain is built from TRBV7-4 and TRBJ2-2; 9 positions agree with TRBD2. Germline lookup yields CDR1 SGHVT and CDR2 SQSDAQ. There are 13 residues in the CDR3. The CDR3 reads CASSVAGAGELFF. The CDR3 coding sequence is TGTGCCAGCAGCGTAGCGGGAGCCGGGGAGCTGTTTTTT.

V usage is TRBV5-4 and J usage is TRBJ2-1; D is unresolved. Germline values: CDR1 SGHNT, CDR2 YYREEE (reference sequence). V was shortened by 3 bases and J by 7 bases, with 5 bases between the two germline ends. This CDR3 comprises 11 residues. The CDR3, as DNA: TGTGCCAGCAGCTCCCAAAATGAGCAGTTCTTC. It is translated as CASSSQNEQFF.

The gene calls are TRBV7-3 and TRBJ2-2; 9 bases are shared with TRBD2. J gave up 7 bases and V 5 bases, and 14 bases lay outside the gene matches. CDR1 SGHTA and CDR2 FQGTGA come from the germline V gene. The CDR3 is 17 residues long. CDR3: CASSLRLAGGPGGELFF. CDR3 bases: TGTGCCAGCAGCCTCAGGTTGGCGGGAGGGCCTGGCGGGGAGCTGTTTTTT.

V gene TRBV5-1 combines with J gene TRBJ1-3; perhaps TRBD1 as D (6 bases). The germline V and J ends were trimmed by 2 bases and 4 bases, with 13 bases remaining between them. Per the germline V gene, CDR1 is SGHRS and CDR2 is YFSETQ. The CDR3 is 15 amino acids. CDR3: CASSLGGQRGNTIYF. As DNA, the CDR3 is TGCGCCAGCAGCTTAGGGGGTCAACGAGGAAACACCATATATTTT. The entire variable domain, with the rest obtained from reference TRBV5-1 and TRBJ1-3, is as follows: KAGVTQTPRYLIKTRGQQVTLSCSPISGHRSVSWYQQTPGQGLQFLFEYFSETQRNKGNFPGRFSGRQFSNSRSEMNVSTLELGDSALYLCASSLGGQRGNTIYFGEGSWLTVV.

The chain links TRBV7-3 to TRBJ2-2; TRBD2 is a possible D gene (6 bases). This CDR3 spans 14 amino acids. CDR1 SGHTA and CDR2 FQGTGA come from the germline V gene. V gave up 6 bases and J gave up 5 bases, with 13 bases separating them. The CDR3 bases are TGTGCCAGCAGTTTCCTCGGGGGTACCGGGGAGCTGTTTTTT. Translation gives CASSFLGGTGELFF.

This clone was seen only once. V usage is TRBV7-3 and J usage is TRBJ2-1, with a possible D match to TRBD1 (6 bases). The germline CDR1 and CDR2 sequences are SGHTA and FQGTGA. The CDR3 runs to 14 residues. V was pared by 5 bases and J by 7 bases, with 15 bases between. The DNA for the CDR3 is TGTGCCAGCAGCCCCACCAGGGGTCGGAATGAGCAGTTCTTC. It yields the protein CASSPTRGRNEQFF.

The chain carries TRBV5-1 and TRBJ2-1, with TRBD2 identical over 11 bases. Germline V gene lookup returns CDR1 SGHRS and CDR2 YFSETQ. V shed 3 bases and J 8 bases; nucleotides not matched to a gene: 13. There are 17 residues in the CDR3. DNA for the CDR3: TGCGCCAGCAGCTCTACCCTGACTAGCGGGAAGCCCCATGAGCAGTTCTTC. Translating it yields CASSSTLTSGKPHEQFF. Filled out from reference TRBV5-1 and TRBJ2-1, the complete variable domain reads KAGVTQTPRYLIKTRGQQVTLSCSPISGHRSVSWYQQTPGQGLQFLFEYFSETQRNKGNFPGRFSGRQFSNSRSEMNVSTLELGDSALYLCASSSTLTSGKPHEQFFGPGTRLTVL.

The rearrangement uses TRBV5-1 and TRBJ2-7; 9 bases map to TRBD1. The V gene's germline CDR1 is SGHRS and CDR2 YFSETQ. J gave up 5 bases and V 5 bases, and 8 bases lay outside the gene matches. The CDR3 is made up of 14 amino acids. The chain's CDR3 is CASRGQGWEDEQYF. DNA for the CDR3: TGCGCCAGCAGGGGACAGGGATGGGAGGACGAGCAGTACTTC.

This chain joins TRBV19 and TRBJ1-5, with 7 bases matching TRBD1. Trimming removed 3 bases from V and 0 bases from J; junction bases left unmatched: 2. CDR1 and CDR2 (germline): LNHDA, SQIVND (reference sequence). CDR3 size: 15 residues. The DNA for the CDR3 is TGTGCCAGTAGTATGGGACAGACTAGCAATCAGCCCCAGCATTTT. This gives the protein CASSMGQTSNQPQHF.

The chain's CDR3 is CASSSQGGNEQFF. As DNA, the CDR3 is TGCGCCAGCAGCTCACAGGGGGGGAATGAGCAGTTCTTC. The chain carries TRBV5-1 and TRBJ2-1; perhaps TRBD1 as D (8 bases). Germline CDR1 and CDR2: SGHRS and YFSETQ. V gave up 3 bases and J gave up 7 bases, with 11 bases separating them. CDR3 length: 13 amino acids. The full variable domain, with the rest looked up from reference TRBV5-1 and TRBJ2-1, is KAGVTQTPRYLIKTRGQQVTLSCSPISGHRSVSWYQQTPGQGLQFLFEYFSETQRNKGNFPGRFSGRQFSNSRSEMNVSTLELGDSALYLCASSSQGGNEQFFGPGTRLTVL.

V gene TRBV28 combines with J gene TRBJ2-7, with D perhaps matching TRBD2 (7 bases). From germline, CDR1 is MDHEN and CDR2 SYDVKM. V was clipped by 5 bases and J by 4 bases, with 21 bases between them. The CDR3 runs to 16 residues. CDR3 region: CASSLGGATWDYEQYF. Written as DNA, the CDR3 is TGTGCCAGCAGTCTAGGGGGGGCGACGTGGGATTACGAGCAGTACTTC.

The chain couples TRBV19 to TRBJ2-4; D is possibly TRBD2 (6 bases). There are 13 residues in the CDR3. CDR1 and CDR2 (germline): LNHDA, SQIVND (reference sequence). V was clipped by 3 bases and J by 13 bases, with 16 bases between them. CDR3 DNA: TGTGCCAGTAGTATTAAGGGAGGACCCCTGCAGTACTTC. As protein: CASSIKGGPLQYF.

This clone has a single count. This chain connects TRBV10-3 to TRBJ2-7; D not resolved. There are 18 residues in the CDR3. Between the trimmed V and J ends, which lost 2 bases and 0 bases, there was a span of 20 bases. CDR1 and CDR2 from the germline V gene are ENHRY and SYGVKD. The CDR3 coding sequence is TGTGCCATCAGTGAGCCGTTGGGCCCGAACTCTGGCTCCTACGAGCAGTACTTC. Its translation is CAISEPLGPNSGSYEQYF.

In its sample, this clone was seen once. The chain combines TRBV4-1 with TRBJ1-4; no clear D. The CDR3 extends over 15 amino acids. Trimming pared 3 bases from V and 6 bases from J, leaving 14 bases between. CDR1 MGHRA and CDR2 YSYEKL come from the germline V gene. The CDR3: CASSQTGSLDEKLFF. CDR3 bases: TGCGCCAGCAGCCAGACTGGGAGTTTGGATGAAAAACTGTTTTTT.

The chain recombines TRBV27 with TRBJ2-1; a possible D gene is TRBD1 (6 bases). The CDR3 has 13 residues. Germline V gene lookup returns CDR1 MNHEY and CDR2 SMNVEV (reference sequence). Trimming pared 5 bases from V and 6 bases from J, leaving 11 bases between. The CDR3 region is CASSTGSINEQFF. As DNA, the CDR3 is TGTGCCAGCAGTACAGGGTCGATCAATGAGCAGTTCTTC.

The chain couples TRBV7-2 to TRBJ2-5; 7 bases fit TRBD1. CDR1 is SGHTA, CDR2 FQGNSA, per germline. V dropped 1 base and J dropped 5; count of bases not matched to a gene: 10. The CDR3 loop spans 16 amino acids. The CDR3 spells CASSLGTGAQEETQYF. CDR3 bases: TGTGCCAGCAGCTTAGGTACAGGGGCGCAGGAGGAGACCCAGTACTTC.